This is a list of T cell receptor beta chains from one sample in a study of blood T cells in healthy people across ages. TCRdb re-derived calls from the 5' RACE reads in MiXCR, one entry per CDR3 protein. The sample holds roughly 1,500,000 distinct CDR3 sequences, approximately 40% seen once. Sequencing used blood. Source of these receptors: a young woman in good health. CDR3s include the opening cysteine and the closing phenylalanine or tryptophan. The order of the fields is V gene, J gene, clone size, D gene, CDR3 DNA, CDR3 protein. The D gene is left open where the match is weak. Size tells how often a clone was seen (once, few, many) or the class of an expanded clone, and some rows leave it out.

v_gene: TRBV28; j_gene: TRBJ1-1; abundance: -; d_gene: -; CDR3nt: TGTGCCAGCAGTTCCCCTGAGGGTGAAGCTTTCTTT; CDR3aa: CASSSPEGEAFF
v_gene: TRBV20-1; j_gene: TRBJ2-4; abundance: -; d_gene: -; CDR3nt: TGCAGTGCTAGGCCCGGACAGGGAGGGACAGATCTAGCCAAAAACATTCAGTACTTC; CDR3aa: CSARPGQGGTDLAKNIQYF
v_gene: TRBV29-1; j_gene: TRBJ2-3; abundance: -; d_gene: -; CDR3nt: TGCAGCGTTGAAGGGGCAGGAGGTACGCAGTATTTT; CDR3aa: CSVEGAGGTQYF
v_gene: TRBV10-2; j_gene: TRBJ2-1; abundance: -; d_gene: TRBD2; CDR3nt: TGCGCCAGCAGGCGGGAGTGGGTGTTCTTC; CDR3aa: CASRREWVFF
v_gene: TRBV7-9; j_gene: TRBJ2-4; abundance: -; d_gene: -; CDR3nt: TGTGCCAGCAGCCTCCCCCCCGGGACCACCTTAGACAAGCAGTACTTC; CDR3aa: CASSLPPGTTLDKQYF
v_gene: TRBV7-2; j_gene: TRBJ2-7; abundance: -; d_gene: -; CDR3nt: TGTGCCAGCAAAGATACAGTGAGGGACTACGAGCAGTACTTC; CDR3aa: CASKDTVRDYEQYF
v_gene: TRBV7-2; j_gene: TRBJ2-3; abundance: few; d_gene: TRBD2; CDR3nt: TGTGCCAGCAGCTTAGTGGTGGGAGGGGGCACAGATACGCAGTATTTT; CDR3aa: CASSLVVGGGTDTQYF
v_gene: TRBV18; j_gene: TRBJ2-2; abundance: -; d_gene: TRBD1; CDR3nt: TGTGCCAGCTCACTGCGACAGGGGATAAACACCGGGGAGCTGTTTTTT; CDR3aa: CASSLRQGINTGELFF
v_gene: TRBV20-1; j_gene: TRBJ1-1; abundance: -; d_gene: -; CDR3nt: TGCAGTGCTAGAGCACTCTTGAACACTGAAGCTTTCTTT; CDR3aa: CSARALLNTEAFF
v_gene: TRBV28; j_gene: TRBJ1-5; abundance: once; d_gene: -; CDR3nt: TGTGCCAGCAGTCCCTCCGGGAGGGTCGGCAATAAGCCCCAGCATTTT; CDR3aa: CASSPSGRVGNKPQHF
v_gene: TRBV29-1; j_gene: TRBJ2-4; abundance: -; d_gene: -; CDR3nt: TGCAGCGTTGAAGAGACTAGGCCAAGCATTCAGTACTTC; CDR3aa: CSVEETRPSIQYF
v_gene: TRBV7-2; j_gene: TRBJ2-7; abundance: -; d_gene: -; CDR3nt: TGTGCCAGCAGCTCCCGTCGGACAGCGGAGGGGGGCGAGCAGTACTTC; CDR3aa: CASSSRRTAEGGEQYF
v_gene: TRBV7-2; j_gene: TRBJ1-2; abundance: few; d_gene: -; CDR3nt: TGTGCCAGCAGCTTAGCGCGGGCGGACTATGGCTACACCTTC; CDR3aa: CASSLARADYGYTF
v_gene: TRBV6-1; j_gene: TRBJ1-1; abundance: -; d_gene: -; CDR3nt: TGTGCCAGCAGTGCCTTCCCCAGGGAAGGAGCTTTCTTT; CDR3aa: CASSAFPREGAFF
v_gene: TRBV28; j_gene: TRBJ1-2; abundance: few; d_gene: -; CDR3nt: TGTGCCAGCAGCTGGGAAGGGGGTGGCTACACCTTC; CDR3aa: CASSWEGGGYTF
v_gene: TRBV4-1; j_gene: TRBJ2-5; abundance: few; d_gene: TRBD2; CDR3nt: TGCGCCAGCAGCCCGAATACTAGCGGCGAGACCCAGTACTTC; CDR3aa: CASSPNTSGETQYF
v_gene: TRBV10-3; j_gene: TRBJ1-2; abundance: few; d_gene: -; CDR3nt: TGTGCCATCAGTGAAGGAGGGGAAACAAACTATGGCTACACCTTC; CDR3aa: CAISEGGETNYGYTF
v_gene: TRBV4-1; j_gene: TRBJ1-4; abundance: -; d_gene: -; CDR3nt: TGCGCCAGCAGCCGAGTGCTTGAAAAACTGTTTTTT; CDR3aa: CASSRVLEKLFF
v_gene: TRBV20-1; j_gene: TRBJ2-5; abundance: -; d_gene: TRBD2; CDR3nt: TGCAGTGCTAGAGGCCGTGTGGGACTAGCGGGAGGGGTTCCCGAGACCCAGTACTTC; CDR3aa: CSARGRVGLAGGVPETQYF
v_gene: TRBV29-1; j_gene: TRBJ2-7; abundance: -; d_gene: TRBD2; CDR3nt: TGCAGCGTTCTAGCGGGGGTCTACGAGCAGTACTTC; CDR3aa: CSVLAGVYEQYF
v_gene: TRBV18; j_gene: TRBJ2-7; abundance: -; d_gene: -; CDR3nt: TGTGCCAGCTCACCATATGGGGGGACCAGCTCCTACGAGCAGTACTTC; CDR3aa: CASSPYGGTSSYEQYF
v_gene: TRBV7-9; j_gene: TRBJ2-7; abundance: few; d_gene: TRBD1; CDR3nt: TGTGCCAGCAGCCCTGACAGGGGAGTATTCTACGAGCAGTACTTC; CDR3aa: CASSPDRGVFYEQYF
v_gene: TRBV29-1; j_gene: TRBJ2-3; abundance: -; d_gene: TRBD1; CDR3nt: TGCAGCGCCAGGGACAGGGGGCGTTCAGATACGCAGTATTTT; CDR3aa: CSARDRGRSDTQYF
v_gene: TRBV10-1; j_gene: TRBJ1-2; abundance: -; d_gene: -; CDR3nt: TGCGCCAGCAGTGAGCGACGGCTCAATGGCTACACCTTC; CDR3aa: CASSERRLNGYTF
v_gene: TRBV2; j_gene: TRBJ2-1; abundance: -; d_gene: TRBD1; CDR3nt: TGTGCCAGCAGTGCGCAGGGGGCCCGTGAGCAGTTCTTC; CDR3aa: CASSAQGAREQFF
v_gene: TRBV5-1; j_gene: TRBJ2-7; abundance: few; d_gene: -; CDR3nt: TGCGCCAGCAGCTTGGATCGGCGTTTTGGGGACTACGAGCAGTACTTC; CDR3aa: CASSLDRRFGDYEQYF
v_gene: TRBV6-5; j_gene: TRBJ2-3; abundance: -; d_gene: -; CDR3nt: TGTGCCAGCAATGCGGGGGATACGCAGTATTTT; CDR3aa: CASNAGDTQYF
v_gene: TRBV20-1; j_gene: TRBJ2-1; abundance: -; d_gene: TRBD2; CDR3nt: TGCAGTGCTAGACTAGCGGGGAACAATGAGCAGTTCTTC; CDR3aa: CSARLAGNNEQFF
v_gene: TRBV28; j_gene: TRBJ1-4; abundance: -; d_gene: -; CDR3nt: TGTGCCAGCAGTTTATACCCGGCAGGGGCAGGCGAAAAACTGTTTTTT; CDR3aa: CASSLYPAGAGEKLFF
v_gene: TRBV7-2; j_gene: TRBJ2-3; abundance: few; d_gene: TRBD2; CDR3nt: TGTGCCAGCAGCTTGGTAGGCGGAGCGGGGGGTGGTACGCAGTATTTT; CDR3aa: CASSLVGGAGGGTQYF
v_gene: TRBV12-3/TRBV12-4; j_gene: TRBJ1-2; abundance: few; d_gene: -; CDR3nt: TGTGCCAGCAGTCAACTTCACAGTTATGGCTACACCTTC; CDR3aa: CASSQLHSYGYTF
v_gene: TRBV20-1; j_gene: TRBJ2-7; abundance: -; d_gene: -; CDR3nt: TGCAGTGCTAGAGATCTCAGGGACGGGGAGATCTACGAGCAGTACTTC; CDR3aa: CSARDLRDGEIYEQYF
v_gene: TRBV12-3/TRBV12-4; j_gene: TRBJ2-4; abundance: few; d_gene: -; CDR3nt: TGTGCCAGCAGTTACGAGGTGACAAACATTCAGTACTTC; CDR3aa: CASSYEVTNIQYF
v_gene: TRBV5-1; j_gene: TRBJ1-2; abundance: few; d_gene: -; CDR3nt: TGCGCCAGCAGCTTGGCAGTAGACTATGGCTACACCTTC; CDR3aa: CASSLAVDYGYTF
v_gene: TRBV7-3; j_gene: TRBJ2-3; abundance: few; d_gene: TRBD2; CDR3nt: TGTGCCAGCAGCTTATCCGCCGGGGGGGGCTCTAGCACAGATACGCAGTATTTT; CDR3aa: CASSLSAGGGSSTDTQYF
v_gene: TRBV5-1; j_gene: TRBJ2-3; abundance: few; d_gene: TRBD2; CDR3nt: TGCGCCAGCAGCTTTGCGACTAGCGGGAGTCCAGATACGCAGTATTTT; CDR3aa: CASSFATSGSPDTQYF